The 24 T cell receptor beta chains listed next were all sequenced from one sample in a study of T cell responses to AZD1222 COVID-19 vaccine. Some clones are missing from TCRdb's copy, which holds only in-frame ones; the method was immunoSEQ multiplex PCR. The table includes 200,000 or so clones, more than 75% detected once. The sample consisted of peripheral blood, taken on day 0 of MenACWY control vaccination. The receptors come from an adult in good health.

The rearrangement links TRBV5-6 to TRBJ1-1, with a possible D match to TRBD1 (6 bases). The V end lost 0 bases, the J end lost 9 bases, and 12 bases lay between the germline ends. CDR3 length: 13 residues. Germline lookup yields CDR1 SGHDT and CDR2 YYEEEE. The CDR3 nucleotides read TGTGCCAGCAGCTTGGTTCTGGACAGACAAGCTTTCTTT. This encodes CASSLVLDRQAFF. Full variable domain (rest looked up from reference TRBV5-6 and TRBJ1-1): DAGVTQSPTHLIKTRGQQVTLRCSPKSGHDTVSWYQQALGQGPQFIFQYYEEEERQRGNFPDRFSGHQFPNYSSELNVNALLLGDSALYLCASSLVLDRQAFFGQGTRLTVV.

The J gene is TRBJ1-2, the V gene TRBV28, with no clear D. The V end was cut by 1 base, the J end by 6 bases, with 9 bases between. CDR3 size: 13 residues. CDR1 MDHEN and CDR2 SYDVKM come from the germline V gene. CDR3 nucleotide sequence: TGTGCCAGCAGTTTATCCGACACGGATGGCTACACCTTC. Its translation is CASSLSDTDGYTF.

This chain connects TRBV14 to TRBJ2-1; D gene uncertain. Germline V gene data show CDR1 as SGHDN and CDR2 as FVKESK. The ends were cut back, 4 bases at V and 0 bases at J, with 10 bases in the middle. There are 15 residues in the CDR3. CDR3 loop: CASSPQASSYNEQFF. CDR3 nucleotide sequence: TGTGCCAGCAGCCCTCAGGCTAGCTCCTACAATGAGCAGTTCTTC.

The chain is built from TRBV30 and TRBJ1-2, with D possibly matching TRBD1 (6 bases). Deletions cut 4 bases from V and 4 bases from J, with 19 bases between. The length of the CDR3 is 15 residues. Germline V CDR1 and CDR2: GTSNPN, SVGIG (reference sequence). CDR3 nucleotides: TGTGCCTGGAATCCGATTACAGGGAGAGTCTATGGCTACACCTTC. This translates into CAWNPITGRVYGYTF.

This clone was seen a few times. The CDR3 is CAWMEGAGYGYTF. CDR3 sequence (DNA): TGTGCCTGGATGGAGGGGGCAGGCTATGGCTACACCTTC. The genes are TRBV30 and TRBJ1-2; 7 positions match TRBD1. The CDR3 is made up of 13 amino acids. CDR1 GTSNPN and CDR2 SVGIG come from the germline V gene (reference sequence). The V segment lost 4 bases and the J segment 4 bases; nucleotides outside the gene matches: 6.

The V gene is TRBV28, the J gene TRBJ2-5; D is unclear. Looked up from germline, CDR1 is MDHEN and CDR2 is SYDVKM. CDR3 length: 16 residues. The V end lost 5 bases, the J end lost 5 bases, and 21 bases lay between the germline ends. This chain's CDR3 is CASSPPLGYGRETQYF. CDR3 DNA sequence: TGTGCCAGCAGTCCCCCGTTGGGCTATGGGCGGGAGACCCAGTACTTC.

This sequence joins TRBV4-3 and TRBJ2-7; D may match TRBD1 or TRBD2 (5 bases each). The CDR3 length is 13 residues. Trimming took 3 bases from V and 4 from J, leaving 10 bases between them. CDR1 and CDR2 from the germline V gene are LGHNA and YSLEER. CDR3 sequence reads: CASSQKGRYEQYF. CDR3 in DNA: TGCGCCAGCAGCCAGAAGGGACGGTACGAGCAGTACTTC.

The V call is TRBV5-1, the J call TRBJ1-1, with 7 bases identical to TRBD1. The CDR3 runs 14 residues. Per the germline V gene, CDR1 is SGHRS and CDR2 is YFSETQ. V was clipped by 4 bases and J by 5 bases; unmatched bases: 8. The CDR3 loop reads CASSHSGGGTEAFF. Written as DNA, the CDR3 is TGCGCCAGCAGCCACTCAGGGGGAGGTACTGAAGCTTTCTTT.

The chain is built from TRBV3-1 (or the pseudogene TRBV3-2) and TRBJ2-5; D unclear. V dropped 4 bases and J dropped 4 bases, with 13 bases sitting between them. This CDR3 is 14 amino acids long. CDR1 and CDR2 (germline): LGHDT, YNNKEL (reference sequence). The DNA of the CDR3 is TGTGCCAGCAGCCGAAGAACGATGGGAGAGACCCAGTACTTC. Residues: CASSRRTMGETQYF.

This clone was detected only once. The J gene is TRBJ1-5, the V gene TRBV19, with 9 bases that match TRBD1. J lost 3 bases, V lost 7 bases, and 10 bases had no gene match. Germline V gene lookup returns CDR1 LNHDA and CDR2 SQIVND (reference sequence). The CDR3 sequence is 16 residues long. The DNA of the CDR3 is TGTGCCAGTACATCCAACAGGGGGCGAAACAATCAGCCCCAGCATTTT. It codes for CASTSNRGRNNQPQHF.

The CDR3 here is CATSLAGNNEQFF. CDR3 DNA: TGTGCCACCAGTCTAGCGGGGAATAATGAGCAGTTCTTC. The chain combines TRBV24-1 with TRBJ2-1; 9 bases fit TRBD2. The CDR3 runs to 13 residues. V was clipped by 6 bases and J by 7 bases; unmatched bases: 3. Germline CDR1 KGHDR, CDR2 SFDVKD.

This rearrangement joins TRBV5-1 to TRBJ2-1; the match to TRBD2 covers 8 bases. V shed 4 bases and J 8 bases; nucleotides not matched to a gene: 5. Germline loops: CDR1 SGHRS, CDR2 YFSETQ. The CDR3 extends over 13 amino acids. CDR3 DNA sequence: TGCGCCAGCAGCAGGACTAGCATCGATGAGCAGTTCTTC. This translates into CASSRTSIDEQFF.

This CDR3 reads CASRRESQPQHF. The CDR3 bases are TGTGCCAGCAGACGGGAGAGTCAGCCCCAGCATTTT. V is TRBV6-6 and J is TRBJ1-5; no firm D call. Germline CDR1 and CDR2: MNHNY and SVGAGI (reference sequence). The CDR3 is made up of 12 amino acids. V was trimmed by 6 bases and J by 6 bases, leaving 9 bases between them.

The V call is TRBV6-2 or TRBV6-3, the J call TRBJ1-5; no clear D gene. V was shortened by 1 base and J by 2 bases, with 12 bases between the two germline ends. This CDR3 contains 16 residues. CDR1 is MNHEY and CDR2 is SVGEGT in the germline V gene. CDR3 sequence (DNA): TGTGCCAGCAGTTACTACTGGACCGACGGCAATCAGCCCCAGCATTTT. Protein product: CASSYYWTDGNQPQHF.

The chain carries TRBV30 and TRBJ2-1; possible D gene TRBD2, 5 bases. Germline V lookup: CDR1 GTSNPN, CDR2 SVGIG (reference sequence). This CDR3 is 14 amino acids long. V was clipped by 1 base and J by 3 bases, with 10 bases between them. CDR3 DNA sequence: TGTGCCTGGAGTGGATCCAGCGGCTACAATGAGCAGTTCTTC. Its translation: CAWSGSSGYNEQFF.

The chain links TRBV7-9 to TRBJ2-1; D may be TRBD2 (5 bases). Per germline, CDR1 SEHNR and CDR2 FQNEAQ (reference sequence). Trimming removed 5 bases from V and 7 bases from J, with 9 bases in between. The CDR3 is made up of 12 amino acids. CDR3 nucleotide sequence: TGTGCCAGCAGCGGACTCCTGAATGAGCAGTTCTTC. Amino acid sequence: CASSGLLNEQFF.

V and J are TRBV5-6 and TRBJ1-2, with D hard to call. V lost 1 base, J lost 8 bases, and 18 bases lay in between. The CDR3 extends over 15 amino acids. CDR1 and CDR2 (germline): SGHDT, YYEEEE. The CDR3 bases are TGTGCCAGCAGCTTGCCGGAAACAAGGGAGAAAGGCTACACCTTC. Its translation: CASSLPETREKGYTF.

The genes are TRBV19 and TRBJ1-4; unclear D gene. The CDR3 runs to 16 residues. Germline loops: CDR1 LNHDA, CDR2 SQIVND (reference sequence). Trimming removed 2 bases from V and 0 bases from J, with 10 bases in between. The chain's CDR3 is CASSISDSSTNEKLFF. The CDR3 DNA reads TGTGCCAGTAGTATATCTGACTCCTCAACTAATGAAAAACTGTTTTTT.

CDR3: CASSEYPDRGRVSQPQHF. CDR3 nucleotides: TGTGCCAGCAGTGAATACCCCGACAGGGGAAGGGTGAGTCAGCCCCAGCATTTT. The chain couples TRBV25-1 to TRBJ1-5; 8 bases line up with TRBD1. CDR3 length: 18 amino acids. Germline loops: CDR1 MGHDK, CDR2 SYGVNS. Trimming took 0 bases from V and 6 from J; bases not matched to a gene: 13.

The chain recombines TRBV7-8 with TRBJ2-7; D perhaps matches TRBD1 (6 bases). This CDR3 is built from 15 residues. Looked up from germline, CDR1 is SGHVS and CDR2 is FQNEAQ. V lost 0 bases and J 3 bases, leaving 12 bases between the germline ends. The CDR3 loop is CASSLAQGGGYEQYF. In nucleotides, the CDR3 is TGTGCCAGCAGCTTAGCACAGGGTGGGGGCTACGAGCAGTACTTC.

The chain employs TRBV30 and TRBJ1-1; D is uncertain. Trimming cost V 4 bases and J 3 bases, with 12 bases left between them. Looked up from germline, CDR1 is GTSNPN and CDR2 is SVGIG (reference sequence). The CDR3 contains 13 residues. The CDR3 protein is CAWKRARDTEAFF. The CDR3 DNA reads as TGTGCCTGGAAGCGCGCTAGGGACACTGAAGCTTTCTTT.

Ten or more counts support this clone. This chain joins TRBV6-5 and TRBJ1-6; D call uncertain. The CDR3 consists of 14 residues. Germline-derived CDR1 and CDR2 are MNHEY and SVGAGI. Trimming cost V 7 bases and J 5 bases, with 12 bases left between them. The CDR3 DNA follows: TGTGCCAGCACTCCAGCGTATGATAATTCACCCCTCCACTTT. It translates to CASTPAYDNSPLHF.

V is TRBV30 and J is TRBJ1-3, with D perhaps matching TRBD1 (6 bases). Deletions cut 5 bases from V and 0 bases from J, with 11 bases between. Germline V gives CDR1 GTSNPN, CDR2 SVGIG (reference sequence). The CDR3 spans 14 residues. The CDR3 nucleotides read TGTGCCTGGGCAAAGGGGGGCTCTGGAAACACCATATATTTT. It is translated as CAWAKGGSGNTIYF. Full variable domain (outside the CDR3, taken from reference TRBV30 and TRBJ1-3): SQTIHQWPATLVQPVGSPLSLECTVEGTSNPNLYWYRQAAGRGLQLLFYSVGIGQISSEVPQNLSASRPQDRQFILSSKKLLLSDSGFYLCAWAKGGSGNTIYFGEGSWLTVV.

The gene calls are TRBV7-2 and TRBJ1-1; D remains ambiguous. The CDR3 runs 14 residues. CDR1 SGHTA and CDR2 FQGNSA come from the germline V gene. V lost 1 base and J 2 bases, leaving 8 bases between the germline ends. CDR3 protein: CASSLGSANTEAFF. CDR3 bases: TGTGCCAGCAGCTTAGGATCCGCTAACACTGAAGCTTTCTTT.